Reported below is one T cell receptor beta chain. Its antigen is currently unknown. This sample is drawn from a study of T cells and Merkel cell carcinoma outcomes. Study-wide points: Reportedly, T-cell repertoire with density predicts Merkel cell carcinoma outcomes.

Repertoires were generated with immunoSEQ multiplex PCR, while TCRdb's copy carries only in-frame clones and drops some. The repertoire holds over a thousand clones, with approximately 90% as singletons. The CDR3 spans 14 residues. Germline CDR1 is SGHRS and CDR2 is YFSETQ. The V end was cut by 3 bases, the J end by 6 bases, with 15 bases between. The TCR sequence derives from a human donor with Merkel cell carcinoma. Sequenced sample: tumor tissue from Merkel cell carcinoma. This rearrangement joins TRBV5-1 to TRBJ1-2, with a weak D call TRBD1 (5 bases). The CDR3 here is CASSSAGPGDGYTF. The CDR3 nucleotides read TGCGCCAGCAGCTCCGCGGGACCTGGGGATGGCTACACCTTC.